Below are 8 T cell receptor beta chains sequenced from a single sample in a study of B cell selection in AIRE deficiency. Clones were sequenced by immunoSEQ multiplex PCR, and TCRdb holds only the in-frame ones, with some missing. The sample records approximately 26,000 clones, about nine tenths being singletons. Regulatory T cells were sorted as CD4+CD25hiCD127low/negative. Sequencing was done on a sample of CD4+CD25+ Tregs sorted from PBMCs. The source is a human donor in good health.

The chain has TRBV18 and TRBJ2-7, with D tentatively TRBD1 (6 bases). Germline V gene lookup returns CDR1 KGHSH and CDR2 LQKENI. This CDR3 has 14 amino acids. V was trimmed by 3 bases and J by 3 bases, leaving 12 bases between them. The CDR3 DNA sequence: TGTGCCAGCTCACCCAGGGGCGCGGACTACGAGCAGTACTTC. Its translation: CASSPRGADYEQYF.

V usage is TRBV7-9 and J usage is TRBJ1-2; no reliable D call. The V end was cut by 5 bases, the J end by 6 bases, with 16 bases between. Germline values: CDR1 SEHNR, CDR2 FQNEAQ (reference sequence). The CDR3 has 14 residues. The CDR3 bases are TGTGCCAGCAGCCCACCTACTCGGTTTGATGGCTACACCTTC. Residues: CASSPPTRFDGYTF.

DNA of the CDR3: TGTGCCAGCAGTTTACAGGGGGCCTTAACTTTCTCTGGGGCCAACGTCCTGACTTTC. It encodes CASSLQGALTFSGANVLTF. The genes are TRBV28 and TRBJ2-6; 8 bases agree with TRBD1. Germline CDR1 MDHEN, CDR2 SYDVKM. V was clipped by 2 bases and J by 0 bases; unmatched bases: 9. The CDR3 is made up of 19 amino acids.

The V and J genes are TRBV7-9 and TRBJ1-3; 8 positions agree with TRBD1. The CDR3 sequence is 14 residues long. Germline loops: CDR1 SEHNR, CDR2 FQNEAQ (reference sequence). With 5 bases clipped from V and 3 bases from J, the junction kept 3 bases outside the gene matches. The CDR3 bases are TGTGCCAGCAGCCCAGGGGGCGGTGGAAACACCATATATTTT. Protein sequence: CASSPGGGGNTIYF. Using reference TRBV7-9 and TRBJ1-3 for the parts outside the CDR3, the full variable domain is DTGVSQNPRHKITKRGQNVTFRCDPISEHNRLYWYRQTLGQGPEFLTYFQNEAQLEKSRLLSDRFSAERPKGSFSTLEIQRTEQGDSAMYLCASSPGGGGNTIYFGEGSWLTVV.

The rearrangement uses TRBV5-1 and TRBJ1-2; D may be TRBD1 (5 bases). CDR3 size: 12 residues. Germline V CDR1 and CDR2: SGHRS, YFSETQ. The germline V and J ends were trimmed by 4 bases and 6 bases, with 10 bases remaining between them. CDR3 bases: TGCGCCAGCAGCGGAGGGGTCCATGGCTACACCTTC. This codes for CASSGGVHGYTF.

The rearrangement uses TRBV7-7 and TRBJ2-1; the match to TRBD2 covers 7 bases. After removal of 3 bases from V and 6 bases from J, the junction contained 5 bases not matched to a gene. Germline CDR1 reads SSHAT; CDR2 reads FNYEAQ (reference sequence). The CDR3 has 14 residues. The CDR3 protein is CASSLGGGSNEQFF. Here the CDR3 DNA reads TGTGCCAGCAGCTTGGGGGGGGGATCCAATGAGCAGTTCTTC.

This clone appeared a single time. V usage is TRBV7-2 and J usage is TRBJ1-3; D remains ambiguous. Germline V gene lookup returns CDR1 SGHTA and CDR2 FQGNSA. V was clipped by 7 bases and J by 2 bases, with 12 bases between them. CDR3 length: 14 amino acids. This chain's CDR3 is CASTLGIAGNTIYF. The CDR3 bases are TGTGCCAGCACCCTGGGGATAGCTGGAAACACCATATATTTT.

This clone was recorded once. This chain joins TRBV9 and TRBJ1-1, with D perhaps matching TRBD1 (6 bases). The CDR3 contains 13 residues. CDR1 is SGDLS, CDR2 YYNGEE, per germline. The V end was cut by 4 bases, the J end by 11 bases, with 18 bases between. DNA of the CDR3: TGTGCCAGCAGCCCGGGGGCAGGGAGAACGGCTTTCTTT. Residues: CASSPGAGRTAFF. The full variable domain, its missing parts supplied by reference TRBV9 and TRBJ1-1, is DSGVTQTPKHLITATGQRVTLRCSPRSGDLSVYWYQQSLDQGLQFLIQYYNGEERAKGNILERFSAQQFPDLHSELNLSSLELGDSALYFCASSPGAGRTAFFGQGTRLTVV.